The sequence of this T cell receptor beta chain was determined in a study of T cell clusters in autoimmune cytopenias (dated by TCRdb to the late 2010s). Concerning the study at large: Healthy donor controls had a mean age of approximately 56 years and a median age of roughly 64 years, with about 55% of the roughly 45 female. TRB sequencing reached a median depth of roughly 52,000 reads per sample and yielded a median of approximately 2,200 distinct TRB clonotypes per sample. In autoimmune cytopenia patients, peripheral blood TRB and IGH repertoires were sequenced during active disease and over treatment follow-up, together with healthy, CLL and autoimmune hepatitis controls. The goal of the study was to determine whether autoimmune cytopenia patients have a disease-specific immune repertoire signature that could serve as a blood-based biomarker. For primary cytopenia, the controls were around 25 age-matched healthy donors, and for secondary cytopenia, the controls were 14 age-matched CLL patients. Autoimmune hepatitis repertoires were compared with those of approximately 25 age- and sex-matched healthy donors. Broad study findings and their caveats: The T cell clusters were defined in silico only, and their functional role remained to be validated experimentally. In the comparison of secondary cytopenia with CLL, the cluster-lack signature was not observed, apparently because the dominant lymphoma-associated repertoire masked the signature. GLIPH suggested that primary autoimmune cytopenia patients lacked physiological T cell clusters: some 53 clusters were exclusive to healthy donors versus 17 exclusive to patients. The TRB repertoire shifts, including less even repertoires in secondary cytopenia and CLL, mostly reflected lymphoma bias and not autoimmunity. Healthy donors had almost three times as many exclusive TRB clusters as active autoimmune hepatitis patients, a finding consistent with an autoimmunity-wide signature.

About this clonotype itself: Which antigen it targets is not known.

TRB amplification used 200 to 300 ng of peripheral blood genomic DNA, 30,000 to 40,000 genome equivalents, per sample. Multiplex PCR with a touch-down protocol amplified TRB rearrangements, with the TRB-A and TRB-B primer pools combined in a single tube. Illumina adapters and sample indices were attached to the amplicons through two consecutive PCR reactions using Phusion HS II polymerase. After gel purification with the NucleoSpin Gel and PCR Clean-up kit, the amplicons were quantified by Qubit and checked for quality on an Agilent 2100 Bioanalyzer. Sequencing of the libraries was done on an Illumina MiSeq with paired-end, single-indexed, 600-cycle runs. The authors' analysis ran thus. MiXCR version 2.1.12 with the default MiXCR reference library was used to align and assemble TRB reads. A clone was defined by each unique CDR3 nucleotide sequence, and the analysis included only productive sequences with two or more reads. To assess repertoire diversity, an R script computed alpha-parameterized diversity profiles (alpha 0 to 5), which included the Shannon (alpha 1) and Simpson (alpha 2) indices. The tcR package was used to compute combinatorial TRB VJ usage, and cohorts were compared on this usage by principal component analysis with ade4. TCRbeta CDR3s were clustered with GLIPH on cohort pairs matched by age and read depth, and cluster frequencies were compared by Wilcoxon test. After TCRdb reprocessed the reads, each CDR3 protein sequence was kept as one row, without DNA. TCRdb, rather than the study authors, made the V and J calls. For this sample, the table gives around 6,600 distinct CDR3 sequences. Roughly 8% of the sample is held by the ten biggest clonotypes.

These records were also assigned to another study, of T cell repertoires in aging, cancer and after chemotherapy. As the second publication notes: Donors spanned six age groups from 30 or younger to 70 or older, with at least three individuals per group. TCR repertoires from healthy donor controls were recorded over periods of several months to years and showed clear clonal overlap between repeated samplings. In total, the full dataset held millions of TCR reads. Untreated patients with hematological or solid cancers showed significantly lower blood TCR diversity and higher clonality than age-matched healthy donors. In healthy donors, the drop in TCR diversity with age came mainly from a loss of richness, whereas in cancer patients a loss of evenness also played a part. In both cancer cohorts, the median generation probability rose over the chemotherapy interval, which suggests that the repertoire was reconstituted through rebound thymic output. According to the authors, the repertoire data do not allow conclusions to be drawn about immunological memory after chemotherapy. To examine immunoaging and T cell reconstitution after chemotherapy, the study profiled TCR beta repertoires in peripheral blood from healthy donors and cancer patients. Alongside some 100 healthy donors serving as a reference group, the cohort included over 200 cancer patients, of whom roughly 90 had hematological cancers and around 120 had solid cancers. Processing of the TRB sequences was carried out with MiXCR versions 2.12 and 3.0.5. Repertoire metrics included Shannon diversity, evenness, clonality (one minus evenness), and alpha-parameterized diversity profiles from alpha 0 to 5. Generation probabilities of clones in paired pre- and post-chemotherapy samples were computed with the IGoR algorithm.

The sequence came from a human donor in good health. Material for sequencing was peripheral blood.

The CDR3 amino acid sequence is: CASSYRAGTGNYGYTF. The chain is made from TRBV27 and TRBJ1-2; TCRdb's D call, TRBD1, is unchecked because there is no DNA. Looking up the germline V gene (reference sequence) yields CDR1 MNHEY and CDR2 SMNVEV. The CDR3 goes from the cysteine to the phenylalanine over 16 residues. No DNA appears here.